The T cell receptor beta chain under discussion was sequenced for a study of monozygotic twins with cystic fibrosis (dated by TCRdb to the early 2020s). About the investigation overall: Barcoded libraries were made from 2.5 to 3 micrograms of fragmented DNA using about 14 PCR cycles. To gauge how much genetics shapes V and J gene usage, the researchers compared TCR beta repertoires both within and across 16 monozygotic twin pairs who have cystic fibrosis. Ten female and six male twin pairs, aged about 2.0 to 40 years (median roughly 9 years) and mostly children and adolescents, were included in the cohort. On the day blood was drawn, the twins' weight-for-height and FEVPerc (FEV1 disease centile) were ranked against those of the 1,100 or so cohort participants. Data for three of the twin pairs had already been reported earlier in a different context. The investigation overall reported the following: The cohort was small, and the number of shared CDR3s showed no association with age, concordance or disease severity. In 13 of 16 pairs, V gene usage most closely resembled the co-twin's, and the same held for J usage in 8 of 16 pairs, a pattern suggesting genetic constraints. Significantly higher nucleotide-identical clonotype sharing was observed within monozygotic CF twin pairs than between unrelated CF individuals (P = 0.000026, Mann-Whitney). Simpson clonality was found to be generally low (median approximately 0.0094), suggesting a naive-dominated repertoire, although higher clonality was observed in the most severely affected patients.

With respect to this clone: Its antigen is currently not known. Qualities for individual bases were not recorded, and no much larger clone is one base off.

The twin pairs came from the European Cystic Fibrosis Twin and Sibling Study Cohort, a cohort that recruited patients from over a hundred CF clinics across 14 European countries. Zygosity and CFTR genotype were confirmed in-house, and zygosity was tested by multiplex PCR of nine short tandem repeat loci. Each twin gave a peripheral blood sample, and clinical parameters were documented on that same day of blood sampling. Phenol/chloroform extraction was used to isolate genomic DNA from peripheral blood cells, and the DNA was then kept in TE buffer at 4 degrees C. TCR beta CDR3 regions were amplified by multiplex PCR using the immunoSEQ immune profiling system, following the manufacturer's instructions. An Illumina NextSeq system was used to carry out the sequencing. The authors' pipeline ran thus. Sequence data were processed on the immunoSEQ Analyzer platform, and clonality was computed as the square root of Simpson's index of productive rearrangements. V and J usage similarity was measured by Jensen-Shannon distance, and CDR3 generation probabilities were computed with OLGA. Shared CDR3 sequences were searched against the immuneACCESS database (August 2020) and VDJdb (December 2020). Held by TCRdb, this immuneACCESS table contains in-frame sequences only and omits some clones. Under half of the omission traces to an unresolved V gene where checked; the cause of the rest is unknown. Clone size and V and J calls were adopted from that table, with D and trimming inferred from the DNA. The sample has around 23,000 clones on record, roughly 90% of them singletons. 0.29% of the sample belongs to the ten largest clones.

V loses 0 bases, J loses 8 bases, and the germline ends lie 14 bases apart. CDR1 and CDR2, looked up from the germline V gene, are SGHRS and YFSETQ. Reading from cysteine to phenylalanine, the CDR3 counts 15 amino acids. This entry keeps only the CDR3 DNA: 45 bases, framed from base 1. This receptor was obtained from a girl aged 2-10 years with cystic fibrosis. The chain is assembled from TRBV5-1 and TRBJ1-4, with an unclear D gene assignment. The specimen sequenced was blood. The bases read TGCGCCAGCAGCTTGGCCGTTGGTCTAGGGGAAAAACTGTTTTTT. Translated, this is CASSLAVGLGEKLFF. Where the CDR3 stops, the reference TRBV5-1 and TRBJ1-4 genes take over; the full variable domain is KAGVTQTPRYLIKTRGQQVTLSCSPISGHRSVSWYQQTPGQGLQFLFEYFSETQRNKGNFPGRFSGRQFSNSRSEMNVSTLELGDSALYLCASSLAVGLGEKLFFGSGTQLSVL.